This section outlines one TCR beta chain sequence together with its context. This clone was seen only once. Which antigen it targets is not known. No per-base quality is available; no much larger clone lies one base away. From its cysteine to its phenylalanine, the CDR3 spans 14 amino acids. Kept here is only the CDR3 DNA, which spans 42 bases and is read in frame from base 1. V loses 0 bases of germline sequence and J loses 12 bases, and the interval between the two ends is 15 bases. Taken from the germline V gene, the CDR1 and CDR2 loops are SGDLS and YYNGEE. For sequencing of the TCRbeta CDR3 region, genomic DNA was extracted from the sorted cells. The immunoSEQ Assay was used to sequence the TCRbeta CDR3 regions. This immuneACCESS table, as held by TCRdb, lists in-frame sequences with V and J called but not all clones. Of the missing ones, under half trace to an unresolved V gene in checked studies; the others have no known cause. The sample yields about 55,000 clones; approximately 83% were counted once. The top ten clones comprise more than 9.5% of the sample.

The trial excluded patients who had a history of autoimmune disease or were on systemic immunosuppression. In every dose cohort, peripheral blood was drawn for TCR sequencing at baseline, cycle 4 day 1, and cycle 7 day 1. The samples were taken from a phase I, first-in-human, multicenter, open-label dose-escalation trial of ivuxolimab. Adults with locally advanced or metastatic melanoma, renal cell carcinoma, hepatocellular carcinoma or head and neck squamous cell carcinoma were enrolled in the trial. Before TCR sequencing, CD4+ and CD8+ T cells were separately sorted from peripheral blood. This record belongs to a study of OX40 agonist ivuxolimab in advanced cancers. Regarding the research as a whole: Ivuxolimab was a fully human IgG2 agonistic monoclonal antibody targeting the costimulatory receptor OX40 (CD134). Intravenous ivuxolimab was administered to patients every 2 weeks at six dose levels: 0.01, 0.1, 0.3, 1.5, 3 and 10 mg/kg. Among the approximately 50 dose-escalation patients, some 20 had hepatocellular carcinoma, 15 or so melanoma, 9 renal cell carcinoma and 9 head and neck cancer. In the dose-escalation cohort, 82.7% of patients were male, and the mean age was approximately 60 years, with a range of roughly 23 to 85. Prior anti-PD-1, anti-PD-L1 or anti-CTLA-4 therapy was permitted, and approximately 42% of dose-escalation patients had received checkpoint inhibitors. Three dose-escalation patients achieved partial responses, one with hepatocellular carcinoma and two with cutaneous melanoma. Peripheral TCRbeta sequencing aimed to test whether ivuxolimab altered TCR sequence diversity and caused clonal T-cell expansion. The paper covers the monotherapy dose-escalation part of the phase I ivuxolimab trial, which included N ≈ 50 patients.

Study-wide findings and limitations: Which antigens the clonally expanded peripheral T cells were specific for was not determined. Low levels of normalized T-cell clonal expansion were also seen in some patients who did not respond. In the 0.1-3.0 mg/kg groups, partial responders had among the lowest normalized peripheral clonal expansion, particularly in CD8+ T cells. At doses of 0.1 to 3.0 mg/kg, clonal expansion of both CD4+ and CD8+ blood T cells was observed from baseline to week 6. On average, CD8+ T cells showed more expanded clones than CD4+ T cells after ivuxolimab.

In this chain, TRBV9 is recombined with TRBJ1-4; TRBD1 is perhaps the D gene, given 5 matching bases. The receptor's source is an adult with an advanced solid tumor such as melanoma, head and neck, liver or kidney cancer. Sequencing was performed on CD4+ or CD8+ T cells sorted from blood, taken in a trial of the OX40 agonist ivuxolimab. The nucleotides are TGTGCCAGCAGCGTAGATGGGACGGCGTGGGAACTGTTTTTT. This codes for CASSVDGTAWELFF.